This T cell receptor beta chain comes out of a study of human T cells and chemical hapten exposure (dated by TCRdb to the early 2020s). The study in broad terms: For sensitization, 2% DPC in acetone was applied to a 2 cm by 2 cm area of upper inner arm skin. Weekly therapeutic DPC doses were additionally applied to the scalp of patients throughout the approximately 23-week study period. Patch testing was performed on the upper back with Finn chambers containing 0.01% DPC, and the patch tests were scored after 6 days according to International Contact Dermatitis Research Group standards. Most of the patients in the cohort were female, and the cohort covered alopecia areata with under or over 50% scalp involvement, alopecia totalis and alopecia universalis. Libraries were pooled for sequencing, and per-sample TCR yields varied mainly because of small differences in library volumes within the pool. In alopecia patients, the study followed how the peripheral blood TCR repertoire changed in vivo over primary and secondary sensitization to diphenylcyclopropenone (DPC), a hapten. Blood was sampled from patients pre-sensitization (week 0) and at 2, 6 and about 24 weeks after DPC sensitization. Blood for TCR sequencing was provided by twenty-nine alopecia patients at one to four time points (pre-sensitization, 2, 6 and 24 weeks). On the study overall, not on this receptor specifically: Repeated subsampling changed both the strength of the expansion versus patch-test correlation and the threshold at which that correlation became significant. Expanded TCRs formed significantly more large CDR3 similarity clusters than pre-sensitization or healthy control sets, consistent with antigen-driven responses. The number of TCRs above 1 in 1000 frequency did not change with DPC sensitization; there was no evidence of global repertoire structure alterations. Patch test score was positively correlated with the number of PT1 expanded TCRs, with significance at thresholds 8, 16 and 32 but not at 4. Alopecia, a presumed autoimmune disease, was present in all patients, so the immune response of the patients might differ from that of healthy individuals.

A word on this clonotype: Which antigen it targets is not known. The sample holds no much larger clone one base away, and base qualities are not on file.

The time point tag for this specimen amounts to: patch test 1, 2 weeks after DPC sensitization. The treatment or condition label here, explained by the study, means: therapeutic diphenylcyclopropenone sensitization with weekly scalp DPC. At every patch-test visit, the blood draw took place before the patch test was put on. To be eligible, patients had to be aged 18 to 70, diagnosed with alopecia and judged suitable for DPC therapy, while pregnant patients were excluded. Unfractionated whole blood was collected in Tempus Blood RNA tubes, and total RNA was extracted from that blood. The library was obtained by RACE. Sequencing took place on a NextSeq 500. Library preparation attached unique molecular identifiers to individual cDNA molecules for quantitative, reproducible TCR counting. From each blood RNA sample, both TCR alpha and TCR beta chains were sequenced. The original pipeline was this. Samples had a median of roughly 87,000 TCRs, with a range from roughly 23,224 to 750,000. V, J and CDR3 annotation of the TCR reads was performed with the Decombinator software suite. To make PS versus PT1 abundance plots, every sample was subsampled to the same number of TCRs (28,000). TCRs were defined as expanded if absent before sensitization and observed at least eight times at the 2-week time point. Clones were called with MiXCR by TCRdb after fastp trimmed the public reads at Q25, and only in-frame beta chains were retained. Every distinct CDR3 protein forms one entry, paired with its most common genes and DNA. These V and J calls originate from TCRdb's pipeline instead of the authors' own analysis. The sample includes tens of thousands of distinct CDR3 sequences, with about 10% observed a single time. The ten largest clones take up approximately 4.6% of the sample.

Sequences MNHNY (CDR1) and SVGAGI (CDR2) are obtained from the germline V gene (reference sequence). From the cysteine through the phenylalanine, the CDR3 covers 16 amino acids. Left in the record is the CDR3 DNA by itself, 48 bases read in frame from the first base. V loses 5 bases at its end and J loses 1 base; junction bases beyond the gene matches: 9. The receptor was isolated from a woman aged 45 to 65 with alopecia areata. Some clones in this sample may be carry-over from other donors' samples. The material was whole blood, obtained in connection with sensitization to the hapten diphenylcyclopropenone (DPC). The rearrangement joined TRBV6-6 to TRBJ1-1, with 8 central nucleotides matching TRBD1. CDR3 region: CASSGRTGTGNTEAFF. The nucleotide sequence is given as TGTGCCAGCAGTGGTCGAACCGGGACAGGGAACACTGAAGCTTTCTTT.